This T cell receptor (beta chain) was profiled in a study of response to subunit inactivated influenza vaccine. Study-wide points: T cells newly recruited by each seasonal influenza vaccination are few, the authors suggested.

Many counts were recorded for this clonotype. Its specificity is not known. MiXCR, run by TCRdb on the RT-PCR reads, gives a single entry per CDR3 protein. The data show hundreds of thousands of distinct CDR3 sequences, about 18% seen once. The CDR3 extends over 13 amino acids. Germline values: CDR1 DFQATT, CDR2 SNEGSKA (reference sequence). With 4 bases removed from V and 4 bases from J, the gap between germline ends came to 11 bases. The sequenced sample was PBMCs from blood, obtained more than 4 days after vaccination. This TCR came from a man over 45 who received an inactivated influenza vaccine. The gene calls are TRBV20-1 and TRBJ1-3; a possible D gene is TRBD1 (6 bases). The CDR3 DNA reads TGCAGTGCTACCGGGACAATAGGAAACACCATATATTTT. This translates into CSATGTIGNTIYF.